These T cell receptor beta chains were read from a single sample in a study of shared clonotypes between healthy human individuals. Using immunoSEQ multiplex PCR, the repertoire was profiled, and TCRdb retains in-frame clones only, with some absent. This sample has hundreds of thousands of clones, with around 80% found just once. The sample comprised PBMCs. The source of these receptors is a woman in her forties in good health. Some clones in this sample may be carry-over from other donors' samples. The CDR3 runs from the conserved cysteine through the conserved F or W. A D gene is named only where the DNA matches it firmly. Where a row states a size, it is once, few, many or the class of an expanded clone; other rows omit it.

>.|16|TRBJ1-1|.|TRBV30
TGTGCCTGGAGTGTGGGTGGGTTGTTTGGGTACACTGAAGCTTTCTTT
CAWSVGGLFGYTEAFF
>few|15|TRBJ2-7|TRBD2|TRBV29-1
TGCAGCGTTGGCGGGACTAGCGGGAGGCCATACGAGCAGTACTTC
CSVGGTSGRPYEQYF
>.|15|TRBJ2-5|.|TRBV5-6
TGTGCCAGCAGCTTGGAGGCGGACTATCAAGAGACCCAGTACTTC
CASSLEADYQETQYF
>.|14|TRBJ2-7|.|TRBV10-3
TGTGCCATCAGTGACCCGACAGGCGCCTACGAGCAGTACTTC
CAISDPTGAYEQYF
>.|16|TRBJ1-3|TRBD1|TRBV9
TGTGCCAGCAGCGCCGGGACAGGGTCAACTGGAAACACCATATATTTT
CASSAGTGSTGNTIYF
>.|16|TRBJ2-2|.|TRBV14
TGTGCCAGCAGCCAAGTCGGTGGGGGGAACACCGGGGAGCTGTTTTTT
CASSQVGGGNTGELFF
>.|14|TRBJ2-7|TRBD1|TRBV7-9
TGTGCCAGCATCTCCAGGGGGAGCTCCTACGAGCAGTACTTC
CASISRGSSYEQYF
>.|14|TRBJ2-3|TRBD2|TRBV16
TGTGCCAGCCTAGCGGCCGGTTCCACAGATACGCAGTATTTT
CASLAAGSTDTQYF
>.|13|TRBJ2-2|.|TRBV27
TGTGCCAGCAGTTTAGTTGTCACCGGGGAGCTGTTTTTT
CASSLVVTGELFF
>many|11|TRBJ2-7|.|TRBV6-5
TGTGCCAGCAGTTACCAGCGGATGCAGTACTTC
CASSYQRMQYF
>.|13|TRBJ2-7|TRBD1|TRBV28
TGTGCCAGCAGGTCCGGGACAGCGTCCGAGCAGTACTTC
CASRSGTASEQYF
>.|16|TRBJ2-2|TRBD2|TRBV18
TGTGCCAGCTCACCACCTGGGAGGGCCTCGGCCGGGGAGCTGTTTTTT
CASSPPGRASAGELFF
>.|11|TRBJ2-1|.|TRBV6-5
TGTGCCAGCAGTTTGTGGGATGAGCAGTTCTTC
CASSLWDEQFF
>.|15|TRBJ1-1|.|TRBV27
TGTGCCAGCAGTTTTTGGGGGGTAAGGGACACTGAAGCTTTCTTT
CASSFWGVRDTEAFF
>.|19|TRBJ2-1|TRBD2|TRBV11-3
TGTGCCAGCAGCTTAGAGATCAGGACTAGCGGGAGGGCCTACAATGAGCAGTTCTTC
CASSLEIRTSGRAYNEQFF
>many|14|TRBJ2-1|TRBD1|TRBV11-2
TGTGCCAGCAGCCCGGGACAGCCATACAATGAGCAGTTCTTC
CASSPGQPYNEQFF
>.|16|TRBJ2-7|TRBD1|TRBV18
TGTGCCAGCTCACGGGGTCGGGGACAGGGAACCTACGAGCAGTACTTC
CASSRGRGQGTYEQYF
>once|19|TRBJ2-1|.|TRBV30
TGTGCCTGGAGTGTAGACCCCCCCTCTGGGCGGAGCACCTACAATGAGCAGTTCTTC
CAWSVDPPSGRSTYNEQFF
>.|14|TRBJ2-5|TRBD2|TRBV25-1
TGTGCCAGCAGTGAATTCGCTAGCGGGGAGACCCAGTACTTC
CASSEFASGETQYF
>.|17|TRBJ2-3|TRBD2|TRBV11-1
TGTGCCAGCAGCTACGGACTAGCGGGAGGGGGCACAGATACGCAGTATTTT
CASSYGLAGGGTDTQYF
>.|14|TRBJ1-5|.|TRBV10-2
TGCGCCAGCAGTGAGTCGAGAGGAAATCAGCCCCAGCATTTT
CASSESRGNQPQHF
>many|20|TRBJ2-5|TRBD2|TRBV6-4
TGTGCCAGCAGTGACTGTGGTGGGACTAGCGGGAGTTCGGTGGAGGAGACCCAGTACTTC
CASSDCGGTSGSSVEETQYF
>.|16|TRBJ2-7|TRBD1|TRBV6-1
TGTGCCAGCAGTGAAGCTGAGGGACAGGGGGGTTTCGAGCAGTACTTC
CASSEAEGQGGFEQYF
>few|16|TRBJ2-2|TRBD1|TRBV28
TGTGCCACCAGACCTCCCGGGACAGGGATGCTGGGGGAGCTGTTTTTT
CATRPPGTGMLGELFF
>few|15|TRBJ2-1|TRBD2|TRBV7-3
TGTGCCAGCAGTCCCGGACTAGCGTTAGTGAATGAGCAGTTCTTC
CASSPGLALVNEQFF
>.|13|TRBJ2-5|.|TRBV19
TGTGCCAGTAATAGCCCAGGGGCAGATACACGGTACTTC
CASNSPGADTRYF
>.|16|TRBJ1-4|.|TRBV5-5
TGTGCCAGCAGCTCGAGGGCCGTTGCAACTAATGAAAAACTGTTTTTT
CASSSRAVATNEKLFF
>once|13|TRBJ2-3|.|TRBV5-4
TGTGCCAGCAGCCAAGATAGCACAGATACGCAGTATTTT
CASSQDSTDTQYF
>.|15|TRBJ2-3|TRBD2|TRBV5-6
TGTGCCAGCAGCGCTGGACTAGACTCCACAGATACGCAGTATTTT
CASSAGLDSTDTQYF
>few|15|TRBJ1-1|.|TRBV7-2
TGTGCCAGCAGCTTAGCGTGGGGGCTGGGCACTGAAGCTTTCTTT
CASSLAWGLGTEAFF
>few|14|TRBJ2-7|.|TRBV19
TGTGCCAGTAGTTCTAGCTCCCACAACTACGAGCAGTACTTC
CASSSSSHNYEQYF
>.|13|TRBJ1-5|TRBD1|TRBV6-5
TGTGCCAGCAGGCGGACAGGCGGTCAGCCCCAGCATTTT
CASRRTGGQPQHF
>.|16|TRBJ1-2|TRBD1|TRBV10-2
TGCGCCAGCAGTGCCCACACAGGGGGCAACAGCTATGGCTACACCTTC
CASSAHTGGNSYGYTF
>.|15|TRBJ2-7|TRBD2|TRBV6-5
TGTGCCAGCAGTTCCCTCCCAAAGCGGGAGACCGAGCAGTACTTC
CASSSLPKRETEQYF
>.|15|TRBJ2-7|.|TRBV1
TGCACCAGCAGCCAAGCCGGTGGTGTTCTCTACGAGCAGTACTTC
CTSSQAGGVLYEQYF
>many|15|TRBJ1-1|TRBD1|TRBV5-1
TGCGCCAGCAGCCCTGGGACAGGGGGCGACCCTGAAGCTTTCTTT
CASSPGTGGDPEAFF
>.|14|TRBJ2-3|.|TRBV29-1
TGCAGCGTCTCTCAGCGGTTGAGCACAGATACGCAGTATTTT
CSVSQRLSTDTQYF
>many|13|TRBJ1-1|.|TRBV11-3
TGTGCCAGCAGCTTATTTTTGAACACTGAAGCTTTCTTT
CASSLFLNTEAFF
>.|13|TRBJ2-1|.|TRBV29-1
TGCAGCGTTGAGAGGTTCTCCTACAATGAGCAGTTCTTC
CSVERFSYNEQFF
>.|12|TRBJ2-1|TRBD2|TRBV29-1
TGCAGCGTTAACTACGCTAGCGGCGGGCAGTTCTTC
CSVNYASGGQFF
>.|15|TRBJ2-7|.|TRBV28
TGTGCCAGCAGCACCACCGGGACGGCAGCCTACGAGCAGTACTTC
CASSTTGTAAYEQYF
>.|14|TRBJ1-5|TRBD1|TRBV29-1
TGCAGCGTTTCGGGACAGGCCAGCAATCAGCCCCAGCATTTT
CSVSGQASNQPQHF